Following are 25 T cell receptor beta chains from one sample sequenced in a study of memory CD4+ T cells and cytomegalovirus serostatus. Sequencing was performed with immunoSEQ multiplex PCR; in TCRdb, only in-frame clones are kept and a portion is missing. This table has 50,000 to 60,000 clones, 80% to 90% appearing once. The sort gate was single viable CD3+CD4+CD8-CD45RO+ cells for memory CD4+ T cells. Sequenced input: memory CD4+ T cells from blood. The receptors stem from an adult in good health and CMV-seropositive.

The CDR3 loop is CASSIGGDEQYF. The CDR3 DNA sequence: TGTGCCAGTAGTATAGGAGGGGACGAGCAGTACTTC. This chain connects TRBV19 to TRBJ2-7; possibly TRBD1 or TRBD2 for D (5 bases each). Germline assignment: CDR1 LNHDA and CDR2 SQIVND (reference sequence). The CDR3 consists of 12 residues. V was cut by 1 base and J by 5 bases, with 6 bases left in between.

The CDR3: CASSFASPPYEQYF. The CDR3 bases are TGTGCCAGCAGCTTCGCCAGCCCACCCTACGAGCAGTACTTC. V usage is TRBV7-9 and J usage is TRBJ2-7; D is undetermined. The V end lost 3 bases, the J end lost 2 bases, and 11 bases lay between the germline ends. CDR3 size: 14 residues. From germline, CDR1 is SEHNR and CDR2 FQNEAQ (reference sequence).

The CDR3 protein is CAWSGGRGGRDNEQFF. DNA of the CDR3: TGTGCCTGGAGTGGCGGTAGGGGCGGGAGGGACAATGAGCAGTTCTTC. The V gene is TRBV30, the J gene TRBJ2-1, with 9 bases fitting TRBD2. Trimming took 1 base from V and 5 from J; bases not matched to a gene: 9. Germline CDR1 reads GTSNPN; CDR2 reads SVGIG (reference sequence). The CDR3 length is 16 residues.

This rearrangement joins TRBV7-6 to TRBJ2-2; D gene ambiguous. The CDR3 sequence is 16 residues long. V lost 5 bases and J lost 4, with 17 bases in between. Germline CDR1 and CDR2: SGHVS and FNYEAQ. The CDR3: CASSPLGSLSTGELFF. The CDR3 region has the DNA TGTGCCAGCAGCCCCCTGGGCAGCCTTAGCACCGGGGAGCTGTTTTTT.

The genes are TRBV14 and TRBJ1-2, with 9 bases identical to TRBD1. V shed 0 bases, J shed 3 bases, and the junction held 5 bases outside the gene matches. The CDR3 sequence is 16 residues long. CDR1 is SGHDN, CDR2 FVKESK, per germline. CDR3: CASSQDVRQGDYGYTF. CDR3 coding DNA: TGTGCCAGCAGCCAAGATGTGAGACAGGGGGACTATGGCTACACCTTC.

This clone was seen a single time. The chain employs TRBV4-3 and TRBJ2-3, with D tentatively TRBD2 (6 bases). Trimming took off 1 base at V and 0 bases at J, with 11 bases between the two ends. The CDR3 loop spans 16 amino acids. Germline CDR1 reads LGHNA; CDR2 reads YSLEER. The CDR3 DNA follows: TGCGCCAGCAGCCAAGCCCCGGGAGTGAGCACAGATACGCAGTATTTT. Protein: CASSQAPGVSTDTQYF.

The CDR3 DNA sequence: TGTGCCAGCTGGGTGGAAGGGGCACCCCTCCACTTT. Translated, it gives CASWVEGAPLHF. The chain links TRBV6-5 to TRBJ1-6, with D tentatively TRBD1 (5 bases). Germline CDR1 and CDR2: MNHEY and SVGAGI. CDR3 length equals 12 residues. Trimming pared 8 bases from V and 11 bases from J, leaving 13 bases between.

Only a few counts were recorded for this clone. The chain uses TRBV4-2 and TRBJ2-1; 13 nucleotides align to TRBD2. The CDR3 totals 17 residues. Per the germline V gene, CDR1 is LGHNA and CDR2 is YNFKEQ. With V trimmed by 0 bases and J by 9 bases, 8 bases remained unmatched. The CDR3 here is CASSQDVTSGRQGEQFF. The DNA for the CDR3 is TGTGCCAGCAGCCAAGATGTGACTAGCGGGAGGCAGGGTGAGCAGTTCTTC.

This rearrangement joins TRBV5-6 to TRBJ2-1, with TRBD2 matching 12 bases. The CDR3 is made up of 19 amino acids. Germline CDR1 is SGHDT and CDR2 is YYEEEE. The J segment lost 1 base and the V segment lost 5 bases, leaving 13 bases of the junction unmatched. The CDR3 sequence is CASSFASGRAEKSYNEQFF. The CDR3 DNA reads TGTGCCAGCAGTTTTGCTAGCGGGAGGGCCGAAAAATCCTACAATGAGCAGTTCTTC.

This chain joins TRBV7-2 and TRBJ2-5, with 7 bases identical to TRBD2. Germline trimming cut 4 bases from V and 10 bases from J; bases unmatched to any gene: 6. Germline values: CDR1 SGHTA, CDR2 FQGNSA. This CDR3 has 12 residues. This chain's CDR3 is CASSSRGGDQYF. The CDR3 DNA is TGTGCCAGCAGCTCCCGTGGGGGGGACCAGTACTTC.

J is TRBJ2-7 and V is TRBV4-3; D not certain. Germline V CDR1 and CDR2: LGHNA, YSLEER. With 2 bases removed from V and 3 bases from J, the gap between germline ends came to 14 bases. The CDR3 loop spans 15 amino acids. The DNA for the CDR3 is TGCGCCAGCAGCCAAAATCTCTTGAATTTCTACGAGCAGTACTTC. Residues: CASSQNLLNFYEQYF.

Only one count was recorded for this clone. V gene TRBV29-1 combines with J gene TRBJ2-1; a possible D gene is TRBD2 (5 bases). Trimming cost V 8 bases and J 9 bases, with 20 bases left between them. The CDR3 has 13 amino acids. Germline CDR1 SQVTM, CDR2 ANQGSEA. CDR3 loop: CSLGLTLDTEQFF. In DNA, the CDR3 is TGCAGCCTGGGTTTGACACTAGATACTGAGCAGTTCTTC.

Regarding this clone: Germline and junction disagree at one end, which may indicate a read error. The CDR3 DNA reads TGTGCTAGCAGCTTAGGTTCGGTCACCGGGGAGCTGTTTTTT. As protein: CASSLGSVTGELFF. The rearrangement links TRBV7-7 to TRBJ2-2; D ambiguous. The CDR3 sequence is 14 residues long. Germline CDR1 and CDR2: SSHAT and FNYEAQ (reference sequence).

The V gene is TRBV19, the J gene TRBJ1-5, with 7 bases identical to TRBD1. With 5 bases clipped from V and 7 bases from J, the junction kept 5 bases outside the gene matches. CDR3 length equals 13 residues. The germline gives CDR1 LNHDA, CDR2 SQIVND (reference sequence). The CDR3 DNA sequence: TGTGCCAGTAGTGGGGACAGAGAACAGCCCCAGCATTTT. Amino acids: CASSGDREQPQHF.

The chain recombines TRBV28 with TRBJ1-3, with a weak D call TRBD1 (5 bases). CDR1 MDHEN and CDR2 SYDVKM come from the germline V gene. The CDR3 totals 19 residues. The V and J ends lost 6 bases and 0 bases respectively, with 24 bases between them. CDR3 region: CASRGGTFRRKGSGNTIYF. The CDR3, as DNA: TGTGCCAGCAGGGGGGGGACTTTTCGGAGGAAAGGCTCTGGAAACACCATATATTTT.

V and J are TRBV2 and TRBJ1-6; D not certain. The germline V gene encodes CDR1 SNHLY and CDR2 FYNNEI. Trimming removed 4 bases at V and 7 bases at J, with 8 bases between. The length of the CDR3 is 13 residues. The CDR3 reads CASSGTQNSPLHF. The CDR3 DNA reads as TGTGCCAGCAGTGGTACACAGAATTCACCCCTCCACTTT.

For the CDR3, the DNA is TGCAGCGTTGAAACACCCGGGAGAATTGAGCAGTTCTTC. Its protein is CSVETPGRIEQFF. The V call is TRBV29-1, the J call TRBJ2-1, with a possible D match to TRBD2 (6 bases). Trimming took off 2 bases at V and 9 bases at J, with 14 bases between the two ends. This CDR3 is 13 amino acids long. The germline CDR1 and CDR2 sequences are SQVTM and ANQGSEA.

V and J are TRBV7-3 and TRBJ2-1, with D tentatively TRBD1 (5 bases). Germline V CDR1 and CDR2: SGHTA, FQGTGA. CDR3 size: 15 residues. The germline V and J ends were trimmed by 5 bases and 0 bases, with 11 bases remaining between them. The CDR3: CASSQQAGSYNEQFF. CDR3 bases: TGTGCCAGCAGCCAACAGGCAGGCTCCTACAATGAGCAGTTCTTC.

The CDR3 here is CASSLGLKNQETQYF. Here the CDR3 DNA reads TGTGCCAGCAGCTTGGGCCTTAAGAACCAAGAGACCCAGTACTTC. This sequence joins TRBV7-6 and TRBJ2-5; no reliable D call. Germline values: CDR1 SGHVS, CDR2 FNYEAQ. V shed 3 bases and J shed 0 bases, with 11 bases lying between them. This CDR3 region has 15 residues.

This chain links TRBV5-6 with TRBJ1-1; D gene unclear. The germline V and J ends were trimmed by 3 bases and 5 bases, with 17 bases remaining between them. Germline values: CDR1 SGHDT, CDR2 YYEEEE. CDR3 length: 15 residues. The DNA of the CDR3 is TGTGCCAGCAGCTATATGGACGGCCTGAGGACTGAAGCTTTCTTT. This gives the protein CASSYMDGLRTEAFF.

The chain carries TRBV30 and TRBJ2-7, with 9 bases lining up with TRBD1. The CDR3 spans 14 residues. Per the germline V gene, CDR1 is GTSNPN and CDR2 is SVGIG (reference sequence). V lost 2 bases and J lost 4; bases outside the gene matches: 6. The CDR3 region has the DNA TGTGCCTGGAGTACCCAGACAGGGGGTTACGAGCAGTACTTC. It codes for CAWSTQTGGYEQYF.

V gene TRBV30 combines with J gene TRBJ2-7; 8 nucleotides line up with TRBD2. CDR1 and CDR2 from the germline V gene are GTSNPN and SVGIG (reference sequence). The CDR3 has 13 residues. J was trimmed by 4 bases and V by 7 bases; bases with no gene match: 9. CDR3 region: CAFSGELPYEQYF. In nucleotides, the CDR3 is TGTGCCTTTAGCGGGGAGCTCCCTTACGAGCAGTACTTC.

The chain recombines TRBV18 with TRBJ2-2; possible D gene TRBD2, 5 bases. Germline loops: CDR1 KGHSH, CDR2 LQKENI. With 4 bases removed from V and 5 bases from J, the gap between germline ends came to 14 bases. The CDR3 totals 15 residues. CDR3 coding DNA: TGTGCCAGCTCACTAACTAGAAGTAAAACCGGGGAGCTGTTTTTT. Its translation: CASSLTRSKTGELFF.

This chain joins TRBV27 and TRBJ2-3; D unresolved. The CDR3 length is 14 residues. CDR1 and CDR2 from the germline V gene are MNHEY and SMNVEV (reference sequence). The ends were cut back, 6 bases at V and 2 bases at J, with 12 bases in the middle. This CDR3 is CASSVRANTDTQYF. The CDR3 bases are TGTGCCAGCAGCGTCCGGGCGAACACAGATACGCAGTATTTT.

The CDR3 here is CASSSPALHEQFF. In DNA, the CDR3 is TGTGCCAGCAGCTCCCCGGCCCTCCATGAGCAGTTCTTC. V usage is TRBV11-2 and J usage is TRBJ2-1; D ambiguous. The CDR3 totals 13 residues. Germline loops: CDR1 SGHAT, CDR2 FQNNGV. The ends were cut back, 4 bases at V and 8 bases at J, with 12 bases in the middle.